These T cell receptor beta chains were read from a single sample in a study of beta chain features in type 1 diabetes. Here immunoSEQ multiplex PCR was the method, and the copy in TCRdb shows in-frame clones only, minus some. The repertoire holds about 660,000 clones, with over 12% as singletons. What was sequenced was naive CD4+ T cells from blood. These receptors all stem from a man aged 18 to 30 with type 1 diabetes. The CDR3 runs from the conserved cysteine through the conserved F or W. The D gene is left open where the match is weak. Only some rows state a clone size, as once, few, many or a class for expanded clones.

j_gene: TRBJ2-3; abundance: few; v_gene: TRBV6-5; d_gene: TRBD2; CDR3aa: CASSRLAGVGNTQYF; CDR3nt: TGTGCCAGCAGTCGACTAGCGGGAGTGGGTAATACGCAGTATTTT
j_gene: TRBJ1-6; abundance: NA; v_gene: TRBV2; d_gene: NA; CDR3aa: CASRTGTTGSYNSPLHF; CDR3nt: TGTGCCAGCAGAACCGGGACTACTGGCTCCTATAATTCACCCCTCCACTTT
j_gene: TRBJ1-1; abundance: few; v_gene: TRBV11-2; d_gene: NA; CDR3aa: CASSRNIGSMNTEAFF; CDR3nt: TGTGCCAGCAGCCGGAATATCGGGTCCATGAACACTGAAGCTTTCTTT
j_gene: TRBJ1-4; abundance: NA; v_gene: TRBV5-1; d_gene: NA; CDR3aa: CASSLDRPHATNEKLFF; CDR3nt: TGCGCCAGCAGCCTTGACAGGCCCCATGCAACTAATGAAAAACTGTTTTTT
j_gene: TRBJ2-7; abundance: NA; v_gene: TRBV11-2; d_gene: TRBD2; CDR3aa: CASSPIAGGLYEQYF; CDR3nt: TGTGCCAGCAGCCCCATAGCGGGGGGGCTGTACGAGCAGTACTTC
j_gene: TRBJ2-1; abundance: NA; v_gene: TRBV4-2; d_gene: NA; CDR3aa: CASSRDSLTYNEQFF; CDR3nt: TGTGCCAGCAGCCGAGACAGTCTAACTTACAATGAGCAGTTCTTC
j_gene: TRBJ2-1; abundance: few; v_gene: TRBV30; d_gene: NA; CDR3aa: CAWSVGGSVNEQFF; CDR3nt: TGTGCCTGGAGTGTAGGAGGATCCGTCAATGAGCAGTTCTTC
j_gene: TRBJ1-1; abundance: NA; v_gene: TRBV20-1; d_gene: NA; CDR3aa: CSAPLGMGPFF; CDR3nt: TGCAGTGCTCCGTTAGGGATGGGACCTTTCTTT
j_gene: TRBJ2-7; abundance: NA; v_gene: TRBV30; d_gene: NA; CDR3aa: CAWSSGTYEQYF; CDR3nt: TGTGCCTGGAGTTCTGGGACCTACGAGCAGTACTTC
j_gene: TRBJ2-7; abundance: NA; v_gene: TRBV19; d_gene: TRBD2; CDR3aa: CASSGEREKYEQYF; CDR3nt: TGTGCCAGTAGCGGGGAGCGGGAGAAGTACGAGCAGTACTTC
j_gene: TRBJ2-1; abundance: NA; v_gene: TRBV7-3; d_gene: NA; CDR3aa: CASSSTYNEQFF; CDR3nt: TGTGCCAGCAGCTCGACCTACAATGAGCAGTTCTTC
j_gene: TRBJ2-7; abundance: NA; v_gene: TRBV6-6; d_gene: TRBD1; CDR3aa: CASSYSPGGNGEQYF; CDR3nt: TGTGCCAGCAGTTACTCTCCAGGGGGAAATGGCGAGCAGTACTTC
j_gene: TRBJ2-3; abundance: few; v_gene: TRBV6-6; d_gene: TRBD2; CDR3aa: CASSYSPAGVTDTQYF; CDR3nt: TGTGCCAGCAGTTACTCGCCAGCGGGAGTGACAGATACGCAGTATTTT
j_gene: TRBJ2-5; abundance: NA; v_gene: TRBV7-2; d_gene: NA; CDR3aa: CASSYRTQETQYF; CDR3nt: TGTGCCAGCAGTTACAGGACTCAAGAGACCCAGTACTTC
j_gene: TRBJ2-3; abundance: NA; v_gene: TRBV7-9; d_gene: NA; CDR3aa: CASSFGGADTQYF; CDR3nt: TGTGCCAGCAGCTTCGGCGGGGCGGATACGCAGTATTTT
j_gene: TRBJ2-5; abundance: NA; v_gene: TRBV30; d_gene: TRBD1; CDR3aa: CAWGTGVVETQYF; CDR3nt: TGTGCCTGGGGGACAGGGGTGGTGGAGACCCAGTACTTC
j_gene: TRBJ2-1; abundance: NA; v_gene: TRBV30; d_gene: NA; CDR3aa: CAWSGAYNEQFF; CDR3nt: TGTGCCTGGAGTGGGGCCTACAATGAGCAGTTCTTC
j_gene: TRBJ1-2; abundance: NA; v_gene: TRBV19; d_gene: NA; CDR3aa: CASSPLDPNYGYTF; CDR3nt: TGTGCCAGTAGTCCTCTTGACCCTAACTATGGCTACACCTTC
j_gene: TRBJ2-3; abundance: NA; v_gene: TRBV4-2; d_gene: NA; CDR3aa: CASSQDLTRDTQYF; CDR3nt: TGTGCCAGCAGCCAAGATCTTACCCGGGATACGCAGTATTTT
j_gene: TRBJ1-2; abundance: NA; v_gene: TRBV5-1; d_gene: NA; CDR3aa: CASSLGNYGYTF; CDR3nt: TGCGCCAGCAGCTTGGGTAACTATGGCTACACCTTC
j_gene: TRBJ1-1; abundance: few; v_gene: TRBV11-3; d_gene: NA; CDR3aa: CASSLGYGPRGTEAFF; CDR3nt: TGTGCCAGCAGCTTAGGGTACGGACCTAGGGGCACTGAAGCTTTCTTT
j_gene: TRBJ1-2; abundance: NA; v_gene: TRBV18; d_gene: TRBD1; CDR3aa: CASSPGDRDYGYTF; CDR3nt: TGTGCCAGCTCACCTGGCGACAGGGACTATGGCTACACCTTC
j_gene: TRBJ2-3; abundance: NA; v_gene: TRBV5-1; d_gene: TRBD2; CDR3aa: CASSLVGREADTQYF; CDR3nt: TGCGCCAGCAGCTTGGTGGGGCGGGAGGCAGATACGCAGTATTTT
j_gene: TRBJ2-1; abundance: few; v_gene: TRBV9; d_gene: NA; CDR3aa: CASSVGLHNEQFF; CDR3nt: TGTGCCAGCAGCGTGGGACTGCACAATGAGCAGTTCTTC
j_gene: TRBJ1-4; abundance: NA; v_gene: TRBV7-9; d_gene: NA; CDR3aa: CASSLTGLEEKLFF; CDR3nt: TGTGCCAGCAGCTTAACCGGGCTAGAGGAAAAACTGTTTTTT
j_gene: TRBJ2-7; abundance: few; v_gene: TRBV2; d_gene: NA; CDR3aa: CASSWDIYEQYF; CDR3nt: TGTGCCAGCAGTTGGGACATCTACGAGCAGTACTTC
j_gene: TRBJ1-6; abundance: NA; v_gene: TRBV28; d_gene: NA; CDR3aa: CASKSVSSPLHF; CDR3nt: TGTGCCAGCAAAAGTGTTAGTTCACCCCTCCACTTT
j_gene: TRBJ1-5; abundance: few; v_gene: TRBV6-6; d_gene: NA; CDR3aa: CASQDTPRDNQPQHF; CDR3nt: TGTGCCAGCCAGGACACACCGAGGGACAATCAGCCCCAGCATTTT
j_gene: TRBJ2-2; abundance: NA; v_gene: TRBV10-2; d_gene: NA; CDR3aa: CASSELVGGELFF; CDR3nt: TGCGCCAGCAGTGAACTAGTCGGCGGGGAGCTGTTTTTT
j_gene: TRBJ2-1; abundance: few; v_gene: TRBV5-6; d_gene: TRBD2; CDR3aa: CASSLGTSRDEQFF; CDR3nt: TGTGCCAGCAGCCTGGGGACTAGCCGTGATGAGCAGTTCTTC
j_gene: TRBJ1-1; abundance: few; v_gene: TRBV2; d_gene: NA; CDR3aa: CASSLMNTEAFF; CDR3nt: TGTGCCAGCAGTCTCATGAACACTGAAGCTTTCTTT
j_gene: TRBJ2-4; abundance: few; v_gene: TRBV5-1; d_gene: NA; CDR3aa: CASRPDRGSIQYF; CDR3nt: TGCGCCAGCAGACCTGACCGGGGAAGCATTCAGTACTTC
j_gene: TRBJ2-7; abundance: NA; v_gene: TRBV6-5; d_gene: TRBD2; CDR3aa: CASWDRLAGTYEQYF; CDR3nt: TGTGCCAGCTGGGATCGTCTAGCGGGAACCTACGAGCAGTACTTC
j_gene: TRBJ2-1; abundance: NA; v_gene: TRBV6-1; d_gene: TRBD2; CDR3aa: CASSERASGRLGEQFF; CDR3nt: TGTGCCAGCAGTGAACGGGCTAGCGGGAGATTAGGGGAGCAGTTCTTC
j_gene: TRBJ1-5; abundance: NA; v_gene: TRBV29-1; d_gene: TRBD1; CDR3aa: CSVGQGISQPQHF; CDR3nt: TGCAGCGTGGGACAGGGGATTAGTCAGCCCCAGCATTTT
j_gene: TRBJ1-2; abundance: NA; v_gene: TRBV14; d_gene: NA; CDR3aa: CASSQGFYYGYTF; CDR3nt: TGTGCCAGCAGCCAAGGATTCTACTATGGCTACACCTTC
j_gene: TRBJ2-7; abundance: once; v_gene: TRBV9; d_gene: NA; CDR3aa: CASSAAGTSAYEQYF; CDR3nt: TGTGCCAGCAGCGCCGCCGGGACATCCGCCTACGAGCAGTACTTC
j_gene: TRBJ1-2; abundance: NA; v_gene: TRBV30; d_gene: NA; CDR3aa: CAWSVNPEGGYTF; CDR3nt: TGTGCCTGGAGTGTTAACCCCGAGGGTGGCTACACCTTC
j_gene: TRBJ2-7; abundance: few; v_gene: TRBV29-1; d_gene: TRBD2; CDR3aa: CSVEGLAGGRYEQYF; CDR3nt: TGCAGCGTTGAGGGCCTAGCGGGGGGGCGGTACGAGCAGTACTTC
j_gene: TRBJ2-5; abundance: NA; v_gene: TRBV14; d_gene: NA; CDR3aa: CASSQDRGLMVLWFQETQYF; CDR3nt: TGTGCCAGCAGCCAAGATCGGGGCCTAATGGTTCTTTGGTTTCAAGAGACCCAGTACTTC
j_gene: TRBJ2-1; abundance: NA; v_gene: TRBV5-6; d_gene: NA; CDR3aa: CASSLAYTLFF; CDR3nt: TGTGCCAGCAGCTTGGCCTACACACTGTTCTTC
j_gene: TRBJ1-2; abundance: few; v_gene: TRBV27; d_gene: NA; CDR3aa: CASSLNRDNYGYTF; CDR3nt: TGTGCCAGCAGTCTTAACAGGGACAACTATGGCTACACCTTC
j_gene: TRBJ1-5; abundance: NA; v_gene: TRBV5-1; d_gene: NA; CDR3aa: CASSPAVGNQPQHF; CDR3nt: TGCGCCAGCAGCCCGGCGGTGGGTAATCAGCCCCAGCATTTT
j_gene: TRBJ2-5; abundance: few; v_gene: TRBV30; d_gene: NA; CDR3aa: CAWGQETQYF; CDR3nt: TGTGCCTGGGGCCAAGAGACCCAGTACTTC
j_gene: TRBJ2-7; abundance: NA; v_gene: TRBV21-1; d_gene: NA; CDR3aa: CASSKDDGRVPYEQYF; CDR3nt: TGTGCCAGCAGCAAAGATGACGGGAGAGTCCCCTACGAGCAGTACTTC
j_gene: TRBJ2-6; abundance: NA; v_gene: TRBV5-1; d_gene: NA; CDR3aa: CASSLGGPGANVLTF; CDR3nt: TGCGCCAGCAGCTTGGGGGGCCCTGGGGCCAACGTCCTGACTTTC
j_gene: TRBJ2-3; abundance: few; v_gene: TRBV11-2; d_gene: NA; CDR3aa: CASSFTTAFSTDTQYF; CDR3nt: TGTGCCAGCAGCTTCACGACCGCATTTAGCACAGATACGCAGTATTTT
j_gene: TRBJ1-5; abundance: NA; v_gene: TRBV2; d_gene: TRBD1; CDR3aa: CASRTGVSNQPQHF; CDR3nt: TGTGCCAGCAGGACAGGGGTTAGCAATCAGCCCCAGCATTTT
j_gene: TRBJ1-3; abundance: few; v_gene: TRBV5-4; d_gene: NA; CDR3aa: CASSLDRAGNTIYF; CDR3nt: TGTGCCAGCAGCTTGGACAGAGCTGGAAACACCATATATTTT
j_gene: TRBJ1-5; abundance: few; v_gene: TRBV6-6; d_gene: NA; CDR3aa: CASSPGQVGNQPQHF; CDR3nt: TGTGCCAGCAGTCCCGGGCAGGTGGGCAATCAGCCCCAGCATTTT